What follows are 27 T cell receptor beta chains derived from one specimen sequenced in a study of blood T cell repertoires in COVID-19. Using immunoSEQ multiplex PCR, the repertoire was profiled, and TCRdb retains in-frame clones only, with some absent. The table shows some 280,000 clones, with approximately 80% occurring only once. The sequenced sample consisted of peripheral blood. Source of these receptors: a woman in her forties or fifties with active or convalescent COVID-19.

V and J are TRBV12-3 or TRBV12-4 and TRBJ2-7; D might be TRBD1 (6 bases). V shed 7 bases and J shed 6 bases, with 16 bases lying between them. The CDR3 loop spans 13 amino acids. The CDR3 bases are TGTGCCAGCACTCAAAACAGGGCCGGCGAGCAGTACTTC. Amino acid sequence: CASTQNRAGEQYF.

The V call is TRBV24-1, the J call TRBJ2-2; no firm D call. Germline V gene lookup returns CDR1 KGHDR and CDR2 SFDVKD. The V gene lost 5 bases and the J gene lost 4 bases, with 10 bases spanning the gap. The CDR3 sequence is 14 residues long. The CDR3 DNA reads TGTGCCACCAGTGGTTCGCGGAGCACCGGGGAGCTGTTTTTT. Encoded protein: CATSGSRSTGELFF.

This chain uses TRBV6-1 with TRBJ2-3, with 9 bases fitting TRBD2. The CDR3 consists of 16 residues. With V trimmed by 1 base and J by 4 bases, 6 bases remained unmatched. CDR1 and CDR2 from the germline V gene are MNHNS and SASEGT. This CDR3 is CASSEEAAGGSDTQYF. The DNA for the CDR3 is TGTGCCAGCAGTGAAGAAGCGGCGGGAGGGTCAGATACGCAGTATTTT.

The V and J genes are TRBV15 and TRBJ1-6, with D tentatively TRBD1 (5 bases). Germline loops: CDR1 LNHNV, CDR2 YYDKDF (reference sequence). V gave up 0 bases and J gave up 9 bases, with 15 bases separating them. This CDR3 comprises 16 residues. Here the CDR3 DNA reads TGTGCCACCAGCAGAGATCTTCAGGGATTGGGTTCACCCCTCCACTTT. Translated, it gives CATSRDLQGLGSPLHF. Full variable domain (outside the CDR3, taken from reference TRBV15 and TRBJ1-6): DAMVIQNPRYQVTQFGKPVTLSCSQTLNHNVMYWYQQKSSQAPKLLFHYYDKDFNNEADTPDNFQSRRPNTSFCFLDIRSPGLGDTAMYLCATSRDLQGLGSPLHFGNGTRLTVT.

This clone was picked up one time. The chain's CDR3 is CASSIGQRFNQPQHF. Written as DNA, the CDR3 is TGTGCCAGTAGTATAGGACAGCGATTCAATCAGCCCCAGCATTTT. The chain uses TRBV19 and TRBJ1-5, with D possibly being TRBD1 (5 bases). CDR3 length: 15 amino acids. The ends were cut back, 1 base at V and 3 bases at J, with 10 bases in the middle. Germline V gene lookup returns CDR1 LNHDA and CDR2 SQIVND (reference sequence).

V usage is TRBV27 and J usage is TRBJ2-7, with D possibly matching TRBD1 (5 bases). CDR1 is MNHEY and CDR2 is SMNVEV in the germline V gene (reference sequence). This CDR3 is 15 amino acids long. The V and J ends lost 3 bases and 0 bases respectively, with 12 bases between them. The CDR3 is CASSFVPGISYEQYF. The CDR3 nucleotides read TGTGCCAGCAGTTTCGTCCCAGGGATCTCCTACGAGCAGTACTTC.

Only a few counts were recorded for this clone. This rearrangement joins TRBV2 to TRBJ1-1, with D tentatively TRBD1 (5 bases). The CDR3 is made up of 15 amino acids. V was pared by 6 bases and J by 7 bases, with 21 bases between. The germline CDR1 and CDR2 sequences are SNHLY and FYNNEI. The CDR3: CASSDGDWTSSEAFF. Here the CDR3 DNA reads TGTGCCAGCAGCGATGGGGACTGGACTTCGAGTGAAGCTTTCTTT. The full variable domain, completed using reference TRBV2 and TRBJ1-1, is EPEVTQTPSHQVTQMGQEVILRCVPISNHLYFYWYRQILGQKVEFLVSFYNNEISEKSEIFDDQFSVERPDGSNFTLKIRSTKLEDSAMYFCASSDGDWTSSEAFFGQGTRLTVV.

The chain recombines TRBV28 with TRBJ2-7; 8 bases agree with TRBD2. CDR1 is MDHEN, CDR2 SYDVKM, per germline. After removal of 6 bases from V and 4 bases from J, the junction contained 11 bases not matched to a gene. This CDR3 is built from 15 residues. The CDR3 bases are TGTGCCAGCAGCTCCCTGGTAGCGGGATATTACGAGCAGTACTTC. Its translation: CASSSLVAGYYEQYF. The full variable domain, rest sourced from reference TRBV28 and TRBJ2-7, is DVKVTQSSRYLVKRTGEKVFLECVQDMDHENMFWYRQDPGLGLRLIYFSYDVKMKEKGDIPEGYSVSREKKERFSLILESASTNQTSMYLCASSSLVAGYYEQYFGPGTRLTVT.

This clone occurred once. The gene calls are TRBV29-1 and TRBJ2-3; 11 nucleotides line up with TRBD2. The germline gives CDR1 SQVTM, CDR2 ANQGSEA. This CDR3 comprises 14 residues. J was trimmed by 5 bases and V by 7 bases; bases with no gene match: 8. This CDR3 reads CSGIAGGPEDTQYF. The CDR3 DNA is TGCAGCGGTATAGCGGGAGGGCCCGAAGATACGCAGTATTTT.

This chain joins TRBV5-1 and TRBJ1-1, with 8 bases identical to TRBD1. The V gene's germline CDR1 is SGHRS and CDR2 YFSETQ. This CDR3 region has 14 residues. J was trimmed by 4 bases and V by 0 bases; bases with no gene match: 2. The DNA for the CDR3 is TGCGCCAGCAGCTTGGGGCAGGGGGCCACTGAAGCTTTCTTT. Its translation is CASSLGQGATEAFF.

This rearrangement joins TRBV9 to TRBJ1-3, with no clear D. Germline CDR1 is SGDLS and CDR2 is YYNGEE. Trimming removed 3 bases from V and 0 bases from J, with 7 bases in between. The CDR3 is 14 amino acids. This CDR3 reads CASSDISSGNTIYF. CDR3 nucleotide sequence: TGTGCCAGCAGCGATATTAGCTCTGGAAACACCATATATTTT.

This rearrangement joins TRBV5-5 to TRBJ2-2, with 16 nucleotides matching TRBD2. Per the germline V gene, CDR1 is SGHKS and CDR2 is YYEKEE (reference sequence). J gave up 4 bases and V 3 bases, and 6 bases lay outside the gene matches. The CDR3 contains 18 residues. CDR3 in amino acids: CASSSGLAGGYSTGELFF. The CDR3 nucleotides read TGTGCCAGCAGCTCGGGACTAGCGGGAGGGTACAGCACCGGGGAGCTGTTTTTT.

The chain carries TRBV5-1 and TRBJ1-2, with D uncertain. The germline gives CDR1 SGHRS, CDR2 YFSETQ. V was shortened by 3 bases and J by 8 bases, with 11 bases between the two germline ends. This CDR3 comprises 12 residues. The CDR3 DNA reads as TGCGCCAGCAGCTCCCCGGGTAGAGGCTACACCTTC. Residues: CASSSPGRGYTF.

The chain joins TRBV5-4 to TRBJ2-7, with a possible D match to TRBD2 (6 bases). V gave up 0 bases and J gave up 7 bases, with 11 bases separating them. The CDR3 has 13 residues. From germline, CDR1 is SGHNT and CDR2 YYREEE (reference sequence). The CDR3 here is CASSLDDGTEQYF. The CDR3 DNA reads TGTGCCAGCAGCTTGGATGACGGGACTGAGCAGTACTTC.

The V and J genes are TRBV7-2 and TRBJ2-1, with TRBD1 matching 8 bases. Germline loops: CDR1 SGHTA, CDR2 FQGNSA. V lost 7 bases to trimming and J lost 2 bases; unmatched junction nucleotides: 7. The CDR3 consists of 15 residues. For the CDR3, the DNA is TGTGCCAGCACCGCTAGCAGGGGGCCCTACAATGAGCAGTTCTTC. It encodes CASTASRGPYNEQFF.

The chain couples TRBV29-1 to TRBJ1-2, with D maybe TRBD1 (5 bases). V gave up 7 bases and J gave up 7 bases, with 22 bases separating them. CDR3 length: 14 residues. Germline values: CDR1 SQVTM, CDR2 ANQGSEA. CDR3 DNA: TGCAGCGGACGTGTGGCGGGACGCCACGGTGGCTACACCTTC. Translated, it gives CSGRVAGRHGGYTF.

This clone was seen only once. The V and J genes are TRBV7-3 and TRBJ1-1, with D maybe TRBD1 (5 bases). This CDR3 contains 14 residues. Germline V gene data show CDR1 as SGHTA and CDR2 as FQGTGA. The V gene lost 3 bases and the J gene lost 4 bases, with 12 bases spanning the gap. CDR3 region: CASSLGGGPTEAFF. The CDR3 DNA follows: TGTGCCAGCAGCTTGGGCGGGGGTCCCACTGAAGCTTTCTTT.

V is TRBV6-5 and J is TRBJ2-5, with D possibly matching TRBD2 (5 bases). V was shortened by 5 bases and J by 5 bases, with 18 bases between the two germline ends. There are 15 residues in the CDR3. Germline V CDR1 and CDR2: MNHEY, SVGAGI. CDR3 in amino acids: CASSRQLDSRETQYF. CDR3 coding DNA: TGTGCCAGCAGTCGTCAGTTGGACTCCCGGGAGACCCAGTACTTC.

This chain uses TRBV15 with TRBJ2-4, with D possibly TRBD2 on 6 matching bases. This CDR3 has 13 residues. From germline, CDR1 is LNHNV and CDR2 YYDKDF (reference sequence). The V end lost 10 bases, the J end lost 8 bases, and 18 bases lay between the germline ends. The CDR3 here is CAIRRGDRDIQYF. The CDR3, as DNA: TGTGCCATCCGGAGGGGCGACCGCGACATTCAGTACTTC.

In this sample, this clone turned up a few times. The genes are TRBV5-1 and TRBJ1-1; no clear D gene. CDR3 length: 14 amino acids. Looked up from germline, CDR1 is SGHRS and CDR2 is YFSETQ. V was trimmed by 3 bases and J by 5 bases, leaving 14 bases between them. The CDR3 DNA reads as TGCGCCAGCAGCTGGGTTCACGGAGAGACTGAAGCTTTCTTT. Its translation: CASSWVHGETEAFF. Together with reference TRBV5-1 and TRBJ1-1, the CDR3 gives the full variable domain: KAGVTQTPRYLIKTRGQQVTLSCSPISGHRSVSWYQQTPGQGLQFLFEYFSETQRNKGNFPGRFSGRQFSNSRSEMNVSTLELGDSALYLCASSWVHGETEAFFGQGTRLTVV.

This clone occurred once. The chain links TRBV5-1 to TRBJ2-1, with 14 bases aligning to TRBD2. The CDR3 loop spans 15 amino acids. After removal of 3 bases from V and 12 bases from J, the junction contained 8 bases not matched to a gene. Germline V lookup: CDR1 SGHRS, CDR2 YFSETQ. The CDR3 sequence is CASSSGTSGRGVQFF. The CDR3 nucleotides are TGCGCCAGCAGCTCGGGGACTAGCGGGAGAGGGGTGCAGTTCTTC.

This clone was picked up a small number of times. This sample also contains other DNA sequences that code for the same CDR3. The V call is TRBV6-2 or TRBV6-3, the J call TRBJ2-7; no definite D call. This CDR3 is 12 amino acids long. V gave up 6 bases and J gave up 4 bases, with 10 bases separating them. In germline, CDR1 is MNHEY, CDR2 SVGEGT. The CDR3 nucleotides read TGTGCCAGCAGCCCTCGTGAGTACGAGCAGTACTTC. Amino acids: CASSPREYEQYF.

This chain links TRBV19 with TRBJ2-1; a possible D gene is TRBD2 (6 bases). Germline V CDR1 and CDR2: LNHDA, SQIVND (reference sequence). There are 12 residues in the CDR3. Deletions cut 6 bases from V and 13 bases from J, with 16 bases between. The CDR3 coding sequence is TGTGCCAGTAGCCTTCGACTAGGAGCACAGTTCTTC. This translates into CASSLRLGAQFF.

This clone was seen ten or more times. The chain's CDR3 is CASSQDALSTGGYGNTIYF. CDR3 coding DNA: TGCGCCAGCAGCCAAGATGCCCTATCGACAGGTGGATATGGAAACACCATATATTTT. This chain connects TRBV4-1 to TRBJ1-3; weak D call: TRBD1 (6 bases). This CDR3 has 19 amino acids. The germline V gene encodes CDR1 MGHRA and CDR2 YSYEKL. The V end was cut by 0 bases, the J end by 3 bases, with 21 bases between.

The V gene is TRBV27, the J gene TRBJ2-5, with 13 bases aligning to TRBD2. V lost 4 bases, J lost 5 bases, and 4 bases stayed unmatched. The CDR3 spans 15 residues. CDR1 and CDR2 (germline): MNHEY, SMNVEV (reference sequence). This chain's CDR3 is CASSSRLAGGETQYF. The CDR3 region has the DNA TGTGCCAGCAGTTCCAGACTAGCGGGAGGTGAGACCCAGTACTTC.

The rearrangement links TRBV7-9 to TRBJ2-3, with D possibly matching TRBD2 (5 bases). The CDR3 totals 14 residues. Germline loops: CDR1 SEHNR, CDR2 FQNEAQ (reference sequence). Trimming took 0 bases from V and 4 from J, leaving 8 bases between them. The CDR3 DNA reads as TGTGCCAGCAGCTTAGCTGGGGAGCCAGATACGCAGTATTTT. Protein product: CASSLAGEPDTQYF.

CDR3 DNA sequence: TGTGCCAGCAGTCCCAGTCATAATTCACCCCTCCACTTT. The encoded protein is CASSPSHNSPLHF. The chain joins TRBV28 to TRBJ1-6; D not resolved. The V gene lost 5 bases and the J gene lost 5 bases, with 7 bases spanning the gap. Germline V lookup: CDR1 MDHEN, CDR2 SYDVKM. The CDR3 loop spans 13 amino acids. The entire variable domain, with the rest obtained from reference TRBV28 and TRBJ1-6, is as follows: DVKVTQSSRYLVKRTGEKVFLECVQDMDHENMFWYRQDPGLGLRLIYFSYDVKMKEKGDIPEGYSVSREKKERFSLILESASTNQTSMYLCASSPSHNSPLHFGNGTRLTVT.